Listed here are 23 T cell receptor beta chains from one sample, sequenced in a study of T cell responses to AZD1222 COVID-19 vaccine. Assay: immunoSEQ multiplex PCR; the TCRdb copy retains only in-frame clones and omits some. This table has roughly 180,000 clones, approximately 91% appearing once. This material consisted of peripheral blood, taken on day 0 of AZD1222 vaccination. Receptor source: an adult in good health.

The genes are TRBV10-3 and TRBJ2-7, with 9 nucleotides matching TRBD1. V lost 6 bases, J lost 2 bases, and 5 bases stayed unmatched. CDR3 length equals 14 residues. Germline CDR1 reads ENHRY; CDR2 reads SYGVKD. The CDR3 DNA reads TGTGCCATCAGCACCGGGACAGGGACCTACGAGCAGTACTTC. Translating gives CAISTGTGTYEQYF.

CDR3 residues: CASSESTGDTQYF. The CDR3 nucleotides read TGCGCCAGCAGTGAGTCGACGGGGGATACGCAGTATTTT. The rearrangement joins TRBV10-1 to TRBJ2-3, with D possibly being TRBD2 (5 bases). Trimming stripped 0 bases from V and 6 bases from J, with 7 bases between. The CDR3 sequence is 13 residues long. CDR1 WNHNN and CDR2 SYGVQD come from the germline V gene (reference sequence).

This chain connects TRBV7-6 to TRBJ2-1; tentative D call: TRBD2 (5 bases). This CDR3 region has 15 residues. Germline V gene sequence: CDR1 SGHVS, CDR2 FNYEAQ. Trimming pared 4 bases from V and 4 bases from J, leaving 14 bases between. The DNA of the CDR3 is TGTGCCAGCAGCTCAAGGACTGGAAGATACAATGAGCAGTTCTTC. Its protein is CASSSRTGRYNEQFF.

This chain uses TRBV10-1 with TRBJ2-5; D is ambiguous. Trimming stripped 6 bases from V and 2 bases from J, with 13 bases between. CDR1 WNHNN and CDR2 SYGVQD come from the germline V gene (reference sequence). The CDR3 is made up of 14 amino acids. The CDR3 DNA is TGCGCCAGCAGCGAGAGACAAAAACAAGAGACCCAGTACTTC. Translation: CASSERQKQETQYF.

This rearrangement joins TRBV29-1 to TRBJ2-5; TRBD1 agrees at 8 bases. This CDR3 is 17 amino acids long. Unmatched junction bases numbered 17, after V lost 4 bases and J lost 4 bases. The germline CDR1 and CDR2 sequences are SQVTM and ANQGSEA. The CDR3 protein is CSVAILWTAQGAETQYF. DNA for the CDR3: TGCAGCGTTGCCATACTTTGGACGGCGCAGGGGGCAGAGACCCAGTACTTC.

Concerning this clone itself: A junction end diverges from the germline sequence, so it may reflect a read error. The chain uses TRBV11-2 and TRBJ1-4; D is possibly TRBD1 (6 bases). CDR1 SGHAT and CDR2 FQNNGV come from the germline V gene. The CDR3 sequence is 12 residues long. CDR3 DNA sequence: TGTGCCAGCAGCGTAGACAGGTCAAAACTGTTTTTT. This codes for CASSVDRSKLFF. The full variable domain, with the rest looked up from reference TRBV11-2 and TRBJ1-4, is EAGVAQSPRYKIIEKRQSVAFWCNPISGHATLYWYQQILGQGPKLLIQFQNNGVVDDSQLPKDRFSAERLKGVDSTLKIQPAKLEDSAVYLCASSVDRSKLFFGSGTQLSVL.

This clone was seen a few times. This chain uses TRBV28 with TRBJ1-1, with D possibly being TRBD1 (5 bases). Germline CDR1 MDHEN, CDR2 SYDVKM. CDR3 length equals 13 residues. CDR3 sequence: CAINTGGNTEAFF. The DNA of the CDR3 is TGTGCAATCAACACCGGGGGGAACACTGAAGCTTTCTTT.

This rearrangement joins TRBV3-1 (or the pseudogene TRBV3-2) to TRBJ1-2, with D unresolved. The CDR3 consists of 15 residues. V lost 1 base and J 0 bases, leaving 9 bases between the germline ends. Germline values: CDR1 LGHDT, CDR2 YNNKEL (reference sequence). The CDR3 coding sequence is TGTGCCAGCAGCCAAGGGCAGCTTACTAACTATGGCTACACCTTC. Translating gives CASSQGQLTNYGYTF.

This clone was detected a few times. V gene TRBV5-1 combines with J gene TRBJ1-1; 8 bases match TRBD1. The V segment lost 3 bases and the J segment 7 bases; nucleotides outside the gene matches: 5. The CDR3 covers 13 residues. Per germline, CDR1 SGHRS and CDR2 YFSETQ. CDR3 nucleotides: TGCGCCAGCAGCTCCTCGGGACAGGTTGAAGCTTTCTTT. Translating gives CASSSSGQVEAFF. The full variable domain, with the rest looked up from reference TRBV5-1 and TRBJ1-1, is KAGVTQTPRYLIKTRGQQVTLSCSPISGHRSVSWYQQTPGQGLQFLFEYFSETQRNKGNFPGRFSGRQFSNSRSEMNVSTLELGDSALYLCASSSSGQVEAFFGQGTRLTVV.

J is TRBJ1-6 and V is TRBV11-3, with D hard to call. CDR1 and CDR2 from the germline V gene are SGHNT and YENEEA. The CDR3 runs to 12 residues. The V end lost 2 bases, the J end lost 7 bases, and 3 bases lay between the germline ends. As DNA, the CDR3 is TGTGCCAGCAGCTTAAAAAATTCACCCCTCCACTTT. Its protein product is CASSLKNSPLHF.

Regarding this clone: The same CDR3 arises from other DNA sequences in this sample as well. The rearrangement joins TRBV6-1 to TRBJ2-1, with 9 positions matching TRBD2. The CDR3 contains 15 residues. Trimming removed 2 bases from V and 1 base from J; junction bases left unmatched: 0. Germline CDR1 MNHNS, CDR2 SASEGT. CDR3 loop: CASSELAGSYNEQFF. In DNA form, the CDR3 reads TGTGCCAGCAGTGAACTAGCGGGGTCCTACAATGAGCAGTTCTTC.

Comment on this clone: The same CDR3 is also encoded by other DNA sequences in this sample. For the CDR3, the DNA is TGTGCCTGGAGTGAAGGGGGCAATCAGCCCCAGCATTTT. Residues: CAWSEGGNQPQHF. V gene TRBV30 combines with J gene TRBJ1-5, with D maybe TRBD1 (5 bases). V lost 1 base and J lost 2, with 6 bases in between. Germline CDR1 reads GTSNPN; CDR2 reads SVGIG (reference sequence). The CDR3 is 13 amino acids.

V gene TRBV2 combines with J gene TRBJ1-2; 7 positions match TRBD1. Germline assignment: CDR1 SNHLY and CDR2 FYNNEI. The CDR3 covers 13 residues. Trimming removed 6 bases from V and 8 bases from J; junction bases left unmatched: 9. The CDR3 spells CASRLQGTGGYTF. DNA for the CDR3: TGTGCCAGCAGACTACAGGGGACCGGGGGCTACACCTTC.

The chain has TRBV2 and TRBJ2-2; perhaps TRBD1 as D (6 bases). V lost 5 bases and J lost 7, with 14 bases in between. In germline, CDR1 is SNHLY, CDR2 FYNNEI. The CDR3 spans 14 residues. The CDR3 bases are TGTGCCAGCAGTTACAGGGTACTCGGCGGGGAGCTGTTTTTT. This sequence encodes CASSYRVLGGELFF.

The chain links TRBV6-2 or TRBV6-3 to TRBJ1-6; D gene unclear. The CDR3 contains 12 residues. V was pared by 6 bases and J by 8 bases, with 8 bases between. Germline V gene lookup returns CDR1 MNHEY and CDR2 SVGEGT. The DNA for the CDR3 is TGTGCCAGCAGCCCCAGCCATTCACCCCTCCACTTT. It encodes CASSPSHSPLHF.

The CDR3 bases are TGTGCCAGCAGTCCAAGGGGGAGGGCTGAAGCTTTCTTT. Its protein is CASSPRGRAEAFF. The chain uses TRBV6-6 and TRBJ1-1, with D possibly matching TRBD1 (6 bases). Trimming cost V 5 bases and J 6 bases, with 13 bases left between them. This CDR3 is built from 13 residues. Germline V CDR1 and CDR2: MNHNY, SVGAGI (reference sequence).

V usage is TRBV6-6 and J usage is TRBJ1-5, with 7 bases lining up with TRBD1. This CDR3 is 13 amino acids long. Per the germline V gene, CDR1 is MNHNY and CDR2 is SVGAGI (reference sequence). With V trimmed by 6 bases and J by 5 bases, 4 bases remained unmatched. The CDR3 nucleotides are TGTGCCAGCAGCGACAGGGTCTATCAGCCCCAGCATTTT. Its protein is CASSDRVYQPQHF.

This rearrangement joins TRBV29-1 to TRBJ2-2; D uncertain. The V end lost 3 bases, the J end lost 4 bases, and 9 bases lay between the germline ends. This CDR3 region has 13 residues. From germline, CDR1 is SQVTM and CDR2 ANQGSEA. The CDR3: CSVDPASTGELFF. In DNA, the CDR3 is TGCAGCGTTGACCCAGCCTCCACCGGGGAGCTGTTTTTT.

The chain uses TRBV18 and TRBJ2-1; 8 bases match TRBD1. V gave up 0 bases and J gave up 9 bases; unmatched junction bases: 7. The CDR3 loop spans 15 amino acids. CDR1 KGHSH and CDR2 LQKENI come from the germline V gene. CDR3: CASSPPATGGGEQFF. CDR3 sequence (DNA): TGTGCCAGCTCACCACCAGCCACAGGGGGAGGTGAGCAGTTCTTC.

DNA of the CDR3: TGTGCTAGTAGATTAGCGGATCACACCGGGGAGCTGTTTTTT. It encodes CASRLADHTGELFF. This chain links TRBV12-5 with TRBJ2-2; TRBD2 might be the D (6 bases). The length of the CDR3 is 14 residues. V was pared by 8 bases and J by 3 bases, with 13 bases between. The germline V gene encodes CDR1 LGHNT and CDR2 FRNRAP.

V and J are TRBV18 and TRBJ1-5, with TRBD1 identical over 7 bases. V was pared by 2 bases and J by 0 bases, with 4 bases of the junction left unmatched. Germline CDR1 KGHSH, CDR2 LQKENI. The CDR3 has 16 amino acids. CDR3 in amino acids: CASSPLGQNSNQPQHF. The CDR3 DNA follows: TGTGCCAGCTCACCATTGGGACAGAATAGCAATCAGCCCCAGCATTTT.

The genes are TRBV27 and TRBJ2-1, with 7 nucleotides matching TRBD2. CDR1 MNHEY and CDR2 SMNVEV come from the germline V gene (reference sequence). This CDR3 region has 15 residues. J lost 3 bases, V lost 1 base, and 3 bases had no gene match. The CDR3 protein is CASSLYASGYNEQFF. The CDR3 bases are TGTGCCAGCAGTTTATACGCTAGCGGCTACAATGAGCAGTTCTTC.

This chain links TRBV13 with TRBJ1-6, with 9 bases fitting TRBD1. Per germline, CDR1 PRHDT and CDR2 FYEKMQ (reference sequence). V was pared by 4 bases and J by 8 bases, with 6 bases of the junction left unmatched. This CDR3 region has 15 residues. The CDR3 loop reads CASSWGQGTDSPLHF. The CDR3, as DNA: TGTGCCAGCAGCTGGGGACAGGGTACGGATTCACCCCTCCACTTT.